Presented here are 18 T cell receptor beta chains from one specimen sequenced in a study of blood T cell repertoires in COVID-19. Produced via immunoSEQ multiplex PCR; TCRdb's table is partial and in-frame only. The sample holds roughly 270,000 clones, approximately 91% seen once. The sequencing sample was made of peripheral blood. The receptors originated from a man between 18 and 29 years old with active or convalescent COVID-19.

This chain uses TRBV3-1 (or the pseudogene TRBV3-2) with TRBJ2-7, with TRBD2 as a possible D gene (5 bases). Germline V gene lookup returns CDR1 LGHDT and CDR2 YNNKEL (reference sequence). CDR3 length: 15 residues. V shed 2 bases and J shed 3 bases, with 14 bases lying between them. The CDR3 is CASSQFEGRSYEQYF. The CDR3 coding sequence is TGTGCCAGCAGCCAATTTGAGGGTCGGAGCTACGAGCAGTACTTC.

CDR3 bases: TGCAGCGTCCGGAGGACAGGGGTAGAGACCCAGTACTTC. Its protein product is CSVRRTGVETQYF. The chain uses TRBV29-1 and TRBJ2-5, with 9 bases that match TRBD1. Germline CDR1 is SQVTM and CDR2 is ANQGSEA. The V segment lost 6 bases and the J segment 4 bases; nucleotides outside the gene matches: 6. This CDR3 contains 13 residues. The full variable domain, its missing parts supplied by reference TRBV29-1 and TRBJ2-5, is SAVISQKPSRDICQRGTSLTIQCQVDSQVTMMFWYRQQPGQSLTLIATANQGSEATYESGFVIDKFPISRPNLTFSTLTVSNMSPEDSSIYLCSVRRTGVETQYFGPGTRLLVL.

The V gene is TRBV7-2, the J gene TRBJ2-1; possible D gene TRBD2, 7 bases. Trimming cost V 8 bases and J 0 bases, with 14 bases left between them. The CDR3 runs to 15 residues. Germline V gene data show CDR1 as SGHTA and CDR2 as FQGNSA. The DNA of the CDR3 is TGTGCCAGCCAGGGAGGGGGGGCCTCCTACAATGAGCAGTTCTTC. Protein: CASQGGGASYNEQFF. Complete variable domain (other parts from reference TRBV7-2 and TRBJ2-1): GAGVSQSPSNKVTEKGKDVELRCDPISGHTALYWYRQSLGQGLEFLIYFQGNSAPDKSGLPSDRFSAERTGGSVSTLTIQRTQQEDSAVYLCASQGGGASYNEQFFGPGTRLTVL.

This chain connects TRBV15 to TRBJ2-5, with D possibly being TRBD2 (6 bases). The ends were cut back, 5 bases at V and 5 bases at J, with 18 bases in the middle. Germline V gene sequence: CDR1 LNHNV, CDR2 YYDKDF (reference sequence). This CDR3 is 15 amino acids long. CDR3 DNA: TGTGCCACCAGCGGCGAAGGGTCACGGGGGGAGACCCAGTACTTC. As protein: CATSGEGSRGETQYF. Full variable domain (outside the CDR3, taken from reference TRBV15 and TRBJ2-5): DAMVIQNPRYQVTQFGKPVTLSCSQTLNHNVMYWYQQKSSQAPKLLFHYYDKDFNNEADTPDNFQSRRPNTSFCFLDIRSPGLGDTAMYLCATSGEGSRGETQYFGPGTRLLVL.

CDR3 in DNA: TGTGCCAGCAGTTTATCCGGGACAGGATGGCAGGCTTTCTTT. This gives the protein CASSLSGTGWQAFF. The chain recombines TRBV27 with TRBJ1-1; 8 positions agree with TRBD1. Looked up from germline, CDR1 is MNHEY and CDR2 is SMNVEV (reference sequence). The CDR3 covers 14 residues. V shed 0 bases, J shed 11 bases, and the junction held 8 bases outside the gene matches.

This chain links TRBV6-5 with TRBJ2-5, with D tentatively TRBD1 (5 bases). This CDR3 contains 14 residues. Germline loops: CDR1 MNHEY, CDR2 SVGAGI. Trimming removed 0 bases at V and 5 bases at J, with 10 bases between. CDR3 loop: CASSYSMGRETQYF. Here the CDR3 DNA reads TGTGCCAGCAGTTACTCGATGGGGCGGGAGACCCAGTACTTC.

V and J are TRBV7-9 and TRBJ1-1; maybe TRBD1 (6 bases). The CDR3 contains 13 residues. Per germline, CDR1 SEHNR and CDR2 FQNEAQ (reference sequence). Between the trimmed V and J ends, which lost 5 bases and 1 base, there was a span of 8 bases. The CDR3 DNA follows: TGTGCCAGCAGCGCACAGGGGAACACTGAAGCTTTCTTT. This codes for CASSAQGNTEAFF.

The genes are TRBV7-2 and TRBJ1-3; 8 nucleotides match TRBD1. CDR1 SGHTA and CDR2 FQGNSA come from the germline V gene. CDR3 length: 14 residues. The trim removed 5 bases at V and 16 bases at J, leaving 16 bases unmatched. CDR3 nucleotide sequence: TGTGCCAGCAGCCCATTCTCGGGGGCCGGGACAGGTTATTTT. It yields the protein CASSPFSGAGTGYF.

The chain combines TRBV29-1 with TRBJ2-2; the D gene is possibly TRBD2 (7 bases). The CDR3 spans 14 residues. Germline CDR1 reads SQVTM; CDR2 reads ANQGSEA. V shed 5 bases and J shed 7 bases, with 17 bases lying between them. CDR3 nucleotides: TGCAGCGTTAAAATCGGGGGGCCGGACGGGGAGCTGTTTTTT. The encoded protein is CSVKIGGPDGELFF.

V and J are TRBV29-1 and TRBJ2-7; D possibly corresponds to TRBD1 (5 bases). Germline assignment: CDR1 SQVTM and CDR2 ANQGSEA. The CDR3 is 12 amino acids. V was pared by 7 bases and J by 3 bases, with 13 bases between. This chain's CDR3 is CSATDSNYEQYF. For the CDR3, the DNA is TGCAGCGCTACCGACAGTAACTACGAGCAGTACTTC.

This chain links TRBV20-1 with TRBJ1-2; 9 nucleotides line up with TRBD1. The V segment lost 3 bases and the J segment 6 bases; nucleotides outside the gene matches: 8. Germline V gives CDR1 DFQATT, CDR2 SNEGSKA (reference sequence). The CDR3 covers 14 residues. CDR3 sequence (DNA): TGCAGTGCTAGTCGCTTTAACAGGGGGCATGGCTACACCTTC. Translating gives CSASRFNRGHGYTF.

CDR3 protein: CASSIVQGAIGDQPQHF. The CDR3 nucleotides read TGTGCCAGTAGTATAGTTCAGGGGGCGATTGGGGATCAGCCCCAGCATTTT. V is TRBV19 and J is TRBJ1-5; TRBD1 agrees at 8 bases. This CDR3 comprises 17 residues. Germline V gene lookup returns CDR1 LNHDA and CDR2 SQIVND (reference sequence). J gave up 5 bases and V 1 base, and 10 bases lay outside the gene matches.

This chain joins TRBV6-2 or TRBV6-3 and TRBJ1-5; 7 positions match TRBD1. Unmatched junction bases numbered 13, after V lost 2 bases and J lost 3 bases. CDR3 size: 18 residues. Germline V lookup: CDR1 MNHEY, CDR2 SVGEGT. CDR3 sequence reads: CASSYRISQDRFNQPQHF. The CDR3 DNA follows: TGTGCCAGCAGTTACCGCATTTCACAGGACAGGTTCAATCAGCCCCAGCATTTT.

The chain is built from TRBV4-3 and TRBJ1-1; possibly TRBD1 for D (5 bases). Germline V CDR1 and CDR2: LGHNA, YSLEER. The CDR3 has 15 residues. Trimming cost V 0 bases and J 7 bases, with 15 bases left between them. The CDR3 DNA sequence: TGCGCCAGCAGCCAAGATTCGATATCGGGGGATGAAGCTTTCTTT. It encodes CASSQDSISGDEAFF.

Concerning this clone: The sample has other DNA sequences that encode this CDR3 too. The rearrangement links TRBV5-1 to TRBJ1-1; no reliable D call. Germline V gene data show CDR1 as SGHRS and CDR2 as YFSETQ. The CDR3 has 14 residues. V dropped 1 base and J dropped 0 bases, with 7 bases sitting between them. The CDR3 bases are TGCGCCAGCAGCTTGAGCGGACTGAACACTGAAGCTTTCTTT. The encoded protein is CASSLSGLNTEAFF.

The V call is TRBV19, the J call TRBJ1-2, with TRBD1 matching over 9 bases. The CDR3 totals 14 residues. V lost 3 bases, J lost 4 bases, and 3 bases stayed unmatched. Per germline, CDR1 LNHDA and CDR2 SQIVND (reference sequence). CDR3 in amino acids: CASSMPGQGYGYTF. CDR3 DNA sequence: TGTGCCAGTAGTATGCCGGGACAGGGCTATGGCTACACCTTC.

V usage is TRBV20-1 and J usage is TRBJ1-1; D unclear. The CDR3 totals 10 residues. V shed 1 base and J shed 9 bases, with 6 bases lying between them. The germline V gene encodes CDR1 DFQATT and CDR2 SNEGSKA (reference sequence). The CDR3 DNA reads TGCAGTGCTAGAGTAGAGAAAGCTTTCTTT. Amino acids: CSARVEKAFF.

CDR3 DNA: TGTGCCAGCAAAACTCTACCGGGTCCCGAATTTAACACTGAAGCTTTCTTT. Amino acids: CASKTLPGPEFNTEAFF. J is TRBJ1-1 and V is TRBV25-1; D uncertain. From germline, CDR1 is MGHDK and CDR2 SYGVNS. Trimming shortened V by 7 bases and J by 2 bases, and 23 bases separated the two germline ends. CDR3 length equals 17 residues.